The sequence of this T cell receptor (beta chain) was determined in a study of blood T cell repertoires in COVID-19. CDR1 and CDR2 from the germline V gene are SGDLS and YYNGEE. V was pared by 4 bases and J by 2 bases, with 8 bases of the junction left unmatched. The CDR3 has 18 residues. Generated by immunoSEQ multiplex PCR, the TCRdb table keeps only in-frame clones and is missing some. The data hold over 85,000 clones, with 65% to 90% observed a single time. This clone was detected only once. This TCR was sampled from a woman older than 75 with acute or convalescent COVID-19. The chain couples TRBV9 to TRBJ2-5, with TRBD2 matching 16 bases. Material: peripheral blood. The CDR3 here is CASSLRGTSGGAQETQYF. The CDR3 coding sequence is TGTGCCAGCAGCCTCAGAGGGACTAGCGGGGGGGCACAAGAGACCCAGTACTTC.